One sample yielded the 13 T cell receptor beta chains listed below, sequenced in a study of blood T cell repertoires in COVID-19. Sequencing was performed with immunoSEQ multiplex PCR; in TCRdb, only in-frame clones are kept and a portion is missing. The table has 250,000 to 350,000 clones, about nine tenths seen once. The material sequenced was PBMCs or T cells enriched from blood (not recorded which). Source of these receptors: a woman younger than 30 who had recovered from COVID-19.

The CDR3 here is CASSSPSGSNEQFF. The CDR3 DNA reads as TGTGCCAGCAGCTCCCCGAGCGGGAGCAATGAGCAGTTCTTC. This chain connects TRBV7-3 to TRBJ2-1; 8 bases map to TRBD2. Unmatched junction bases numbered 5, after V lost 4 bases and J lost 6 bases. The CDR3 spans 14 residues. CDR1 is SGHTA, CDR2 FQGTGA, per germline.

V and J are TRBV2 and TRBJ1-5; the match to TRBD1 covers 12 bases. CDR3 length equals 16 residues. In germline, CDR1 is SNHLY, CDR2 FYNNEI. Unmatched junction bases numbered 4, after V lost 4 bases and J lost 3 bases. The CDR3 here is CASSGGTGGYNQPQHF. As DNA, the CDR3 is TGTGCCAGCAGTGGGGGGACAGGGGGCTACAATCAGCCCCAGCATTTT.

The chain joins TRBV28 to TRBJ2-2, with 7 nucleotides matching TRBD1. With 4 bases clipped from V and 4 bases from J, the junction kept 12 bases outside the gene matches. CDR3 size: 17 residues. CDR1 is MDHEN, CDR2 SYDVKM, per germline. Here the CDR3 reads CASSSPGQVTITGELFF. CDR3 DNA: TGTGCCAGCAGTTCCCCCGGACAGGTGACAATCACCGGGGAGCTGTTTTTT.

The chain couples TRBV7-2 to TRBJ1-4, with TRBD1 as a possible D gene (5 bases). The V and J ends lost 4 bases and 8 bases respectively, with 14 bases between them. Looked up from germline, CDR1 is SGHTA and CDR2 is FQGNSA. The CDR3 is 14 amino acids. CDR3 DNA: TGTGCCAGCAGCTCGGACAATGGAGACGAAAAACTGTTTTTT. As protein: CASSSDNGDEKLFF.

This chain links TRBV19 with TRBJ1-1, with 7 bases that match TRBD1. The germline gives CDR1 LNHDA, CDR2 SQIVND (reference sequence). This CDR3 comprises 16 residues. The V gene end was trimmed by 8 bases and the J gene end by 0 bases; junction bases not matched to a gene: 12. The CDR3 DNA sequence: TGTGCCAGTTCGATCGGGACAGCTCATTTGAACACTGAAGCTTTCTTT. Residues: CASSIGTAHLNTEAFF. The complete variable domain, with remaining parts taken from reference TRBV19 and TRBJ1-1, reads DGGITQSPKYLFRKEGQNVTLSCEQNLNHDAMYWYRQDPGQGLRLIYYSQIVNDFQKGDIAEGYSVSREKKESFPLTVTSAQKNPTAFYLCASSIGTAHLNTEAFFGQGTRLTVV.

CDR3 protein: CASSLLDRGNSPLHF. CDR3 DNA sequence: TGTGCCAGCTCACTGTTAGACCGGGGAAATTCACCCCTCCACTTT. This sequence joins TRBV18 and TRBJ1-6; D uncertain. The CDR3 is made up of 15 amino acids. V dropped 4 bases and J dropped 7 bases, with 14 bases sitting between them. Germline V lookup: CDR1 KGHSH, CDR2 LQKENI.

This clone came up once. The chain employs TRBV6-5 and TRBJ2-7, with D perhaps TRBD1 (6 bases). This CDR3 has 15 residues. Germline V lookup: CDR1 MNHEY, CDR2 SVGAGI. Trimming pared 6 bases from V and 0 bases from J, leaving 15 bases between. CDR3 amino acids: CASREDSVSSYEQYF. The CDR3 DNA reads TGTGCCAGCAGGGAGGACAGTGTTTCCTCCTACGAGCAGTACTTC.

V gene TRBV11-2 combines with J gene TRBJ2-1; D remains unclear. The CDR3 is made up of 13 amino acids. V was pared by 2 bases and J by 6 bases, with 8 bases between. CDR1 SGHAT and CDR2 FQNNGV come from the germline V gene. The CDR3 nucleotides read TGTGCCAGCAGCTTAAGCCAGGCCAATGAGCAGTTCTTC. It specifies CASSLSQANEQFF.

The genes are TRBV5-1 and TRBJ1-6; 9 bases map to TRBD1. The CDR3 loop spans 14 amino acids. Looked up from germline, CDR1 is SGHRS and CDR2 is YFSETQ. After removal of 4 bases from V and 11 bases from J, the junction contained 7 bases not matched to a gene. As DNA, the CDR3 is TGCGCCAGCAGCGGACAGGGGATGGGGGCACCCCTCCACTTT. Its translation is CASSGQGMGAPLHF.

V gene TRBV30 combines with J gene TRBJ2-3, with TRBD1 matching over 8 bases. The germline V gene has CDR1 GTSNPN and CDR2 SVGIG (reference sequence). This CDR3 spans 16 amino acids. V gave up 1 base and J gave up 5 bases; unmatched junction bases: 11. This chain's CDR3 is CAWSEFGTGGKDTQYF. The CDR3 region has the DNA TGTGCCTGGAGTGAGTTTGGAACAGGGGGAAAAGATACGCAGTATTTT.

The rearrangement joins TRBV11-2 to TRBJ1-1; the D is unclear. V lost 4 bases to trimming and J lost 10 bases, with 19 bases between them. The CDR3 is 14 residues long. CDR1 and CDR2 from the germline V gene are SGHAT and FQNNGV. The CDR3: CASSSHRSAERAFF. DNA of the CDR3: TGTGCCAGCAGCTCCCACCGTAGTGCGGAGCGAGCTTTCTTT.

This clone appeared once. The rearrangement joins TRBV28 to TRBJ2-7; D is undetermined. V lost 4 bases to trimming and J lost 4 bases, with 8 bases between them. The germline V gene has CDR1 MDHEN and CDR2 SYDVKM. This CDR3 has 12 amino acids. The CDR3 region is CASSSYTYEQYF. In DNA, the CDR3 is TGTGCCAGCAGTTCCTATACTTACGAGCAGTACTTC.

The V call is TRBV19, the J call TRBJ2-7, with D possibly TRBD2 on 6 matching bases. The V and J ends lost 6 bases and 2 bases respectively, with 14 bases between them. Germline loops: CDR1 LNHDA, CDR2 SQIVND (reference sequence). The CDR3 runs 14 residues. The CDR3 bases are TGTGCCAGTAGCAGGGACGGGAGCGCCTACGAGCAGTACTTC. This gives the protein CASSRDGSAYEQYF.